The entry that follows covers one T cell receptor beta chain sequence. Its antigen is not known. This CDR3 is built from 14 residues. Looked up from germline, CDR1 is ENHRY and CDR2 is SYGVKD. After removal of 3 bases from V and 4 bases from J, the junction contained 4 bases not matched to a gene. These data come from a study of T-cell reconstitution after alpha-beta-depleted transplantation in children. Notes on the study in general: Surviving recipient T cells and intrathymic progenitors accounted for some patients' high TCRbeta diversity at day 60. Newly generated T cells supplied most T-cell counts and diversity one year post-transplant. Reports say that about two months after transplant, the alpha-beta T cells came out of several hundred graft clones that had expanded.

TCRbeta library construction was performed incorporating unique molecular identifiers. TCRdb passed the PCR reads through MiXCR, listing each CDR3 protein once. The repertoire includes 610,000 or so distinct CDR3 sequences, around 27% of them detected once, and about 35% sits in the top ten. This clonotype was sampled from a boy younger than two with Wiskott-Aldrich syndrome, due to receive a stem cell transplant. This chain links TRBV10-3 with TRBJ1-1; TRBD1 aligns across 8 bases. This specimen was PBMCs, taken before TCRalphabeta/CD19-depleted stem cell transplant. The CDR3 reads CAISDQGAGTEAFF. CDR3 in DNA: TGTGCCATCAGTGATCAGGGGGCAGGCACTGAAGCTTTCTTT.